A single sample is the source of the 20 T cell receptor beta chains below, sequenced in a study of cytomegalovirus exposure and HLA in healthy donors. The PCR was carried out with 60 Vbeta primers and 13 Jbeta primers. The protocol was immunoSEQ multiplex PCR, while the TCRdb copy is restricted to in-frame clones and leaves out a portion. Of 35,000 to 40,000 clones listed, about 53% are singletons. Sequencing was carried out using PBMCs. These receptors came from a woman aged 40 to 49 in good health and CMV-seropositive.

V gene TRBV18 combines with J gene TRBJ2-2; the D gene is possibly TRBD1 (6 bases). V shed 5 bases and J shed 1 base, with 11 bases lying between them. This CDR3 is built from 15 residues. Germline values: CDR1 KGHSH, CDR2 LQKENI. The CDR3 spells CASSSGTLNTGELFF. As DNA, the CDR3 is TGTGCCAGCTCATCCGGGACACTGAACACCGGGGAGCTGTTTTTT. The whole variable domain, remainder taken from reference TRBV18 and TRBJ2-2, is NAGVMQNPRHLVRRRGQEARLRCSPMKGHSHVYWYRQLPEEGLKFMVYLQKENIIDESGMPKERFSAEFPKEGPSILRIQQVVRGDSAAYFCASSSGTLNTGELFFGEGSRLTVL.

V usage is TRBV6-4 and J usage is TRBJ2-3; no clear D. CDR1 is MRHNA and CDR2 is SNTAGT in the germline V gene. This CDR3 region has 13 residues. Trimming shortened V by 4 bases and J by 0 bases, and 5 bases separated the two germline ends. In DNA, the CDR3 is TGTGCCAGCAGTGTCACTAGCACAGATACGCAGTATTTT. Amino acid sequence: CASSVTSTDTQYF.

Comments on this clone: A clone one base away is much larger, so this may be a read error. V and J are TRBV5-4 and TRBJ1-5; D is unclear. The length of the CDR3 is 13 residues. Germline CDR1 reads SGHNT; CDR2 reads YYREEE (reference sequence). The V end was cut by 4 bases, the J end by 0 bases, with 5 bases between. The CDR3 loop reads CASSRDSNQPQHF. The CDR3, as DNA: TGTGCCAGCAGCCGGGATAGCAATCAGCCCCAGCATTTT.

V gene TRBV7-6 combines with J gene TRBJ1-5, with D perhaps matching TRBD1 (6 bases). CDR1 and CDR2 from the germline V gene are SGHVS and FNYEAQ. The CDR3 consists of 14 residues. V lost 1 base to trimming and J lost 9 bases, with 13 bases between them. CDR3: CASSLDPGEPPQHF. In nucleotides, the CDR3 is TGTGCCAGCAGCTTAGATCCAGGGGAACCGCCCCAGCATTTT.

This chain links TRBV5-1 with TRBJ2-7; TRBD1 aligns across 8 bases. From germline, CDR1 is SGHRS and CDR2 YFSETQ. The CDR3 covers 13 residues. The junction had 4 bases not matched to a gene; V was cut back by 4 bases and J by 4 bases. CDR3 in amino acids: CASSAGQGYEQYF. In DNA form, the CDR3 reads TGCGCCAGCAGCGCCGGACAGGGATACGAGCAGTACTTC.

This sequence joins TRBV11-2 and TRBJ2-5; 9 bases match TRBD1. The CDR3 has 15 amino acids. Germline V lookup: CDR1 SGHAT, CDR2 FQNNGV. Trimming removed 1 base from V and 1 base from J; junction bases left unmatched: 1. CDR3 nucleotide sequence: TGTGCCAGCAGCTTAGGGGACAGGGTCCAAGAGACCCAGTACTTC. Protein product: CASSLGDRVQETQYF.

This chain uses TRBV7-8 with TRBJ2-7; TRBD1 matches 9 bases. The CDR3 runs 19 residues. CDR1 is SGHVS, CDR2 FQNEAQ, per germline. With 5 bases clipped from V and 0 bases from J, the junction kept 17 bases outside the gene matches. CDR3 amino acids: CASSVPLQGAYTSSYEQYF. The CDR3 DNA sequence: TGTGCCAGCAGCGTGCCTCTACAGGGGGCCTATACTAGCTCCTACGAGCAGTACTTC.

The chain has TRBV2 and TRBJ2-1, with 9 bases identical to TRBD2. This CDR3 has 15 residues. Per germline, CDR1 SNHLY and CDR2 FYNNEI. V dropped 5 bases and J dropped 8; count of bases not matched to a gene: 10. Here the CDR3 reads CASSSAGGLGDEQFF. For the CDR3, the DNA is TGTGCCAGCAGTTCCGCGGGGGGGCTGGGCGATGAGCAGTTCTTC.

The V gene is TRBV5-1, the J gene TRBJ2-5; D unclear. Trimming left V 5 bases short and J 2 bases short, with 4 bases between. The V gene's germline CDR1 is SGHRS and CDR2 YFSETQ. The CDR3 loop spans 11 amino acids. The CDR3 region has the DNA TGCGCCAGCAGTAAACAAGAGACCCAGTACTTC. As protein: CASSKQETQYF.

The chain is built from TRBV5-1 and TRBJ2-1; D is perhaps TRBD1 (8 bases). There are 14 residues in the CDR3. Trimming left V 4 bases short and J 10 bases short, with 18 bases between. The germline V gene has CDR1 SGHRS and CDR2 YFSETQ. The CDR3: CASSPGQEGGEQFF. The CDR3 nucleotides read TGCGCCAGCAGCCCGGGACAGGAGGGGGGGGAGCAGTTCTTC.

This clone was seen a handful of times. The rearrangement joins TRBV30 to TRBJ2-1; 9 nucleotides agree with TRBD2. The CDR3 has 15 amino acids. Germline V gives CDR1 GTSNPN, CDR2 SVGIG (reference sequence). J gave up 5 bases and V 0 bases, and 5 bases lay outside the gene matches. The CDR3 DNA reads TGTGCCTGGAGTGTAGGCCCTAGCGGGAACAATGAGCAGTTCTTC. This translates into CAWSVGPSGNNEQFF.

The chain links TRBV5-4 to TRBJ1-2; 10 bases are a match to TRBD1. This CDR3 spans 17 amino acids. Germline V gene sequence: CDR1 SGHNT, CDR2 YYREEE (reference sequence). With V trimmed by 2 bases and J by 0 bases, 7 bases remained unmatched. CDR3: CASSFGQGVGTNYGYTF. The CDR3 DNA reads as TGTGCCAGCAGCTTCGGACAGGGGGTTGGGACTAACTATGGCTACACCTTC.

This clone came up a few times. The chain has TRBV10-3 and TRBJ2-3; 15 nucleotides match TRBD2. The J segment lost 1 base and the V segment lost 9 bases, leaving 11 bases of the junction unmatched. Germline V gene data show CDR1 as ENHRY and CDR2 as SYGVKD. CDR3 length equals 18 residues. The CDR3 loop reads CAITPGTSGGPGTDTQYF. Written as DNA, the CDR3 is TGTGCCATTACTCCCGGGACTAGCGGGGGGCCGGGCACAGATACGCAGTATTTT.

This chain uses TRBV9 with TRBJ2-1; possibly TRBD1 for D (5 bases). Germline CDR1 reads SGDLS; CDR2 reads YYNGEE. The CDR3 has 15 residues. The V end was cut by 6 bases, the J end by 0 bases, with 13 bases between. The CDR3 loop is CASTPRDSSYNEQFF. The DNA for the CDR3 is TGTGCCAGCACCCCCAGGGATAGCTCCTACAATGAGCAGTTCTTC.

The V call is TRBV11-2, the J call TRBJ2-3; 8 bases fit TRBD2. Trimming removed 5 bases from V and 0 bases from J; junction bases left unmatched: 4. Germline-derived CDR1 and CDR2 are SGHAT and FQNNGV. This CDR3 region has 15 residues. CDR3 sequence reads: CASSPLAVSTDTQYF. The CDR3 coding sequence is TGTGCCAGCAGCCCACTAGCGGTGAGCACAGATACGCAGTATTTT.

The J gene is TRBJ2-7, the V gene TRBV6-6; a weak D match, TRBD2 (7 bases). Trimming took off 6 bases at V and 2 bases at J, with 20 bases between the two ends. The germline CDR1 and CDR2 sequences are MNHNY and SVGAGI (reference sequence). CDR3 size: 16 residues. DNA for the CDR3: TGTGCCAGCAGCCCTCTGGGGGGGCCGCTAACCTACGAGCAGTACTTC. Protein: CASSPLGGPLTYEQYF.

The gene calls are TRBV19 and TRBJ1-3; D is uncertain. The CDR3 spans 14 residues. Trimming took 5 bases from V and 3 from J, leaving 11 bases between them. Germline V lookup: CDR1 LNHDA, CDR2 SQIVND (reference sequence). DNA for the CDR3: TGTGCCAGTAGTGCCGCGGGTGGTGGAAACACCATATATTTT. Translating it yields CASSAAGGGNTIYF.

This clone was seen a handful of times. Other DNA sequences in this sample translate to the same CDR3. The J gene is TRBJ1-1, the V gene TRBV7-3; a possible D gene is TRBD1 (5 bases). V was trimmed by 3 bases and J by 1 base, leaving 6 bases between them. The CDR3 runs 13 residues. Germline CDR1 is SGHTA and CDR2 is FQGTGA. The CDR3 region is CASSFGGNTEAFF. CDR3 nucleotides: TGTGCCAGCAGCTTCGGGGGGAACACTGAAGCTTTCTTT.

J is TRBJ2-1 and V is TRBV9, with 12 bases that match TRBD2. The J segment lost 9 bases and the V segment lost 0 bases, leaving 7 bases of the junction unmatched. The germline V gene encodes CDR1 SGDLS and CDR2 YYNGEE. The CDR3 sequence is 16 residues long. CDR3 loop: CASSVGSSGGAVEQFF. DNA for the CDR3: TGTGCCAGCAGCGTAGGATCTAGCGGGGGGGCCGTTGAGCAGTTCTTC.

Concerning this clone itself: At the DNA level, this CDR3 is encoded by other sequences in the same sample as well. V usage is TRBV11-2 and J usage is TRBJ2-5; 14 nucleotides align to TRBD2. The germline CDR1 and CDR2 sequences are SGHAT and FQNNGV. This CDR3 contains 17 residues. V was pared by 5 bases and J by 1 base, with 6 bases of the junction left unmatched. CDR3 DNA sequence: TGTGCCAGCAGCAAGACTAGCGGGGGGGGGATCCAAGAGACCCAGTACTTC. Translation: CASSKTSGGGIQETQYF.